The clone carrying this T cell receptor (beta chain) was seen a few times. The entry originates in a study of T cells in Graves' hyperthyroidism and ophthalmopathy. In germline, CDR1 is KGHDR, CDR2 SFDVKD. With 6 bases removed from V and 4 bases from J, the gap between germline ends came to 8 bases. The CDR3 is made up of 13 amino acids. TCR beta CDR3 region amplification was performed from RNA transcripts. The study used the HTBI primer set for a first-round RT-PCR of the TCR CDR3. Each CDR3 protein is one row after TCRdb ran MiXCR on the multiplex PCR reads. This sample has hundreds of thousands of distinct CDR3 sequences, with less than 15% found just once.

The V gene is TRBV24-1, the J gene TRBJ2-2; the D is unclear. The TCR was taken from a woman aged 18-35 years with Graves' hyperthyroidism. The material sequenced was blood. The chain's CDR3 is CATSPEITGELFF. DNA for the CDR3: TGTGCCACCAGTCCGGAGATCACCGGGGAGCTGTTTTTT.